This entry concerns a single T cell receptor beta chain. The data were produced by immunoSEQ multiplex PCR, yet TCRdb's version contains in-frame clones alone and is incomplete. The sample lists hundreds of thousands of clones, about four fifths occurring once. CDR3 length: 14 amino acids. The V end lost 8 bases, the J end lost 5 bases, and 18 bases lay between the germline ends. Germline-derived CDR1 and CDR2 are GTSNPN and SVGIG (reference sequence). These data originate in a study of blood T cell repertoires in COVID-19. This clonotype was sampled from an elderly man with acute or convalescent COVID-19. Material: peripheral blood. The chain has TRBV30 and TRBJ1-4; D possibly corresponds to TRBD1 (5 bases). CDR3 in amino acids: CALMVGGTNEKLFF. CDR3 nucleotide sequence: TGTGCCCTCATGGTGGGGGGAACAAATGAAAAACTGTTTTTT. The full variable domain, its missing parts supplied by reference TRBV30 and TRBJ1-4, is SQTIHQWPATLVQPVGSPLSLECTVEGTSNPNLYWYRQAAGRGLQLLFYSVGIGQISSEVPQNLSASRPQDRQFILSSKKLLLSDSGFYLCALMVGGTNEKLFFGSGTQLSVL.